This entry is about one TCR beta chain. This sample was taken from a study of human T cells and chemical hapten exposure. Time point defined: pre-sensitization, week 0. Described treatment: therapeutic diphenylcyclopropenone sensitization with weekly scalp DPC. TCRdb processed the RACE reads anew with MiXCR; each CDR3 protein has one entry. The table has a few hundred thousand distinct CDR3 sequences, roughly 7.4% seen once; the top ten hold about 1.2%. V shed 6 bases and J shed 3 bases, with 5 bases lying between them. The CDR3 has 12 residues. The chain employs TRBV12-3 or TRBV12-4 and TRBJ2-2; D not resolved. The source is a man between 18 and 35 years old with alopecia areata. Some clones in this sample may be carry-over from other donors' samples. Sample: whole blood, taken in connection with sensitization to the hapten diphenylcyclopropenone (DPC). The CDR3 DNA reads TGTGCCAGCAGACCGGACACCGGGGAGCTGTTTTTT. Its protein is CASRPDTGELFF.